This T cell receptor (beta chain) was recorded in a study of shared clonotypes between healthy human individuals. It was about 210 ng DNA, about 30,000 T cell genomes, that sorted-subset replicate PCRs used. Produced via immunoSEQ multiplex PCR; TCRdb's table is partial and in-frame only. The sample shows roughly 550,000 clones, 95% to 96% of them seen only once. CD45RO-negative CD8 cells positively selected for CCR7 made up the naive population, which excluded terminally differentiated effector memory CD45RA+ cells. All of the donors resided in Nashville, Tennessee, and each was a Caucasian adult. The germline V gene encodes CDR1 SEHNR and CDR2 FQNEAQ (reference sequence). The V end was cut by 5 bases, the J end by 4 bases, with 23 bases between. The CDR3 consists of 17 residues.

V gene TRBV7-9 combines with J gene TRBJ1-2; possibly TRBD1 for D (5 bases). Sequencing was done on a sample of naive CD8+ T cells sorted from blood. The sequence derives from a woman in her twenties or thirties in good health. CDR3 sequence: CASSGPRAQGETYGYTF. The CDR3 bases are TGTGCCAGCAGCGGTCCGAGGGCCCAGGGAGAGACCTATGGCTACACCTTC.